One sample yielded the 8 T cell receptor beta chains listed below, sequenced in a study of cytomegalovirus exposure and HLA in healthy donors (dated by TCRdb to about 2017). Library construction relied on the immunoSEQ multiplex PCR assay. For the multiplex PCR, a mixture combining 60 forward primers for TCR Vbeta segments and 13 reverse primers for TCR Jbeta segments was used. TCRdb provides this immuneACCESS table in a form limited to in-frame rearrangements. Some clones are lacking; in checked studies, under half of them reflect an unresolved V gene, and why the rest are absent is not known. This sample lists around 64,000 clones; about 74% were detected once. Clones ranked in the top ten supply 20% to 25% of the sample. The sample consisted of PBMCs. All receptors derive from a woman aged 30 to 39 in good health and CMV-seropositive.

The chain is built from TRBV29-1 and TRBJ2-1, with D tentatively TRBD2 (5 bases). The CDR3 length is 12 residues. With 8 bases removed from V and 5 bases from J, the gap between germline ends came to 13 bases. Per the germline V gene, CDR1 is SQVTM and CDR2 is ANQGSEA. CDR3 DNA: TGCAGCTTTAGAGCGGCCCACAATGAGCAGTTCTTC. Its translation: CSFRAAHNEQFF.

The CDR3 coding sequence is TGTGCCAGCAGTTTAAGTGAGACTCGCAATCAGCCCCAGCATTTT. Its translation: CASSLSETRNQPQHF. The gene calls are TRBV28 and TRBJ1-5; D gene uncertain. Trimming left V 2 bases short and J 2 bases short, with 10 bases between. Germline lookup yields CDR1 MDHEN and CDR2 SYDVKM. The CDR3 runs 15 residues.

The chain links TRBV7-2 to TRBJ2-7; TRBD2 matches at 9 bases. After removal of 10 bases from V and 6 bases from J, the junction contained 16 bases not matched to a gene. The CDR3 spans 15 residues. Germline CDR1 SGHTA, CDR2 FQGNSA. The CDR3 is CATSKGLAGTVEQYF. CDR3 DNA sequence: TGTGCCACCTCGAAGGGGCTAGCGGGAACGGTCGAGCAGTACTTC.

This clone was counted only a few times. The chain carries TRBV2 and TRBJ1-2; 7 nucleotides line up with TRBD1. The CDR3 contains 15 residues. Trimming cost V 1 base and J 7 bases; bases outside gene matches: 9. From germline, CDR1 is SNHLY and CDR2 FYNNEI. The CDR3 nucleotides read TGTGCCAGCAGTGAAGATCAGGGGGAGGTTTCTGGCTACACCTTC. Translated: CASSEDQGEVSGYTF.

Sample share makes this clone medium-sized. V and J are TRBV2 and TRBJ2-7; perhaps TRBD1 as D (5 bases). CDR1 is SNHLY and CDR2 is FYNNEI in the germline V gene. The CDR3 is 11 residues long. Trimming cost V 8 bases and J 4 bases, with 9 bases left between them. The CDR3 protein is CASGREYEQYF. CDR3 coding DNA: TGTGCCAGCGGCAGGGAATACGAGCAGTACTTC.

The chain carries TRBV30 and TRBJ1-5, with 8 bases fitting TRBD1. The CDR3 loop spans 17 amino acids. The ends lost 5 bases at V and 5 bases at J; junction bases unmatched: 17. Germline V gene data show CDR1 as GTSNPN and CDR2 as SVGIG (reference sequence). CDR3 bases: TGTGCCTGGTCGCCCAGGGGGCGCGCTCTAGAATATCAGCCCCAGCATTTT. Encoded protein: CAWSPRGRALEYQPQHF.

The rearrangement uses TRBV28 and TRBJ2-2; 7 bases align to TRBD1. With V trimmed by 5 bases and J by 7 bases, 7 bases remained unmatched. The germline CDR1 and CDR2 sequences are MDHEN and SYDVKM. This CDR3 contains 14 residues. This chain's CDR3 is CASSRRQGGGELFF. CDR3 DNA sequence: TGTGCCAGCAGTCGCCGACAGGGTGGCGGGGAGCTGTTTTTT.

The chain recombines TRBV4-1 with TRBJ1-1; no reliable D call. Germline CDR1 reads MGHRA; CDR2 reads YSYEKL. Between the trimmed V and J ends, which lost 2 bases and 0 bases, there was a span of 10 bases. The CDR3 has 15 amino acids. The CDR3 spells CASSQRTGMNTEAFF. Written as DNA, the CDR3 is TGCGCCAGCAGCCAACGCACGGGAATGAACACTGAAGCTTTCTTT.